This TCR beta chain originates from a study of blood T cell repertoires in COVID-19. Trimming took 2 bases from V and 5 from J; bases not matched to a gene: 9. The CDR3 is 16 residues long. Germline CDR1 SGHRS, CDR2 YFSETQ. Assay: immunoSEQ multiplex PCR; the TCRdb copy retains only in-frame clones and omits some. The sample shows around 140,000 clones, 70% to 90% of them seen only once. This clone was recorded only once. The specimen was peripheral blood. The rearrangement joins TRBV5-1 to TRBJ2-2; 7 nucleotides line up with TRBD1. The clonotype comes from a man aged 70 or older with acute or convalescent COVID-19. The CDR3 loop is CASSFRQGRRTGELFF. CDR3 DNA sequence: TGCGCCAGCAGCTTCCGACAGGGTAGAAGGACCGGGGAGCTGTTTTTT.